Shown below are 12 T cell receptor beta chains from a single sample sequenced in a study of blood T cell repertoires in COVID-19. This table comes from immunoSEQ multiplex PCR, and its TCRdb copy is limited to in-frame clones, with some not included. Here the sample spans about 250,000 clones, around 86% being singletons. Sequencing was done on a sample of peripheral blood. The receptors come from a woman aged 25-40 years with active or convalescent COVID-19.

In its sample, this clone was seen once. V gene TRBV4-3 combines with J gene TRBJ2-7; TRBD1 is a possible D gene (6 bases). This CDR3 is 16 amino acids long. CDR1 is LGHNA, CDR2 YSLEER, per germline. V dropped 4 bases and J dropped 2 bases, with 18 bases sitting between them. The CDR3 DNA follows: TGCGCCAGCAGCCCCTGGGACATTCGGGGAACCTACGAGCAGTACTTC. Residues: CASSPWDIRGTYEQYF.

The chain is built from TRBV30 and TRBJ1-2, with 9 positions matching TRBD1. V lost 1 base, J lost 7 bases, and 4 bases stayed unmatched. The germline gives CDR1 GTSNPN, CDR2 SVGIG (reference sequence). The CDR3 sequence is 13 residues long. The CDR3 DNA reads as TGTGCCTGGAGTGCTGACAGGGGGGGTGGCTACACCTTC. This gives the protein CAWSADRGGGYTF. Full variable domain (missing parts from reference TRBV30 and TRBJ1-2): SQTIHQWPATLVQPVGSPLSLECTVEGTSNPNLYWYRQAAGRGLQLLFYSVGIGQISSEVPQNLSASRPQDRQFILSSKKLLLSDSGFYLCAWSADRGGGYTFGSGTRLTVV.

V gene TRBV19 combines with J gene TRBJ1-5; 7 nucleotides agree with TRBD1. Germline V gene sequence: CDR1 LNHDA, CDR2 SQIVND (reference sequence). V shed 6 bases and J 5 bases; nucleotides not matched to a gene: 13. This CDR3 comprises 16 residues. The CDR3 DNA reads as TGTGCCAGTAGCAGAACATACACAGGGGTGGATCAGCCCCAGCATTTT. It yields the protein CASSRTYTGVDQPQHF.

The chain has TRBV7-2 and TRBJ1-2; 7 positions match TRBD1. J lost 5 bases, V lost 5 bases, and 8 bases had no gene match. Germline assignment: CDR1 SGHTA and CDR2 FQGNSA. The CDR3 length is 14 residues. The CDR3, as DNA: TGTGCCAGCAGCGTCGACAGGGCGGGTTATGGCTACACCTTC. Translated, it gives CASSVDRAGYGYTF.

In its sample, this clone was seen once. The CDR3 nucleotides are TGCGCCAGCAGCCTAGCGGGGGGCCCCGGGGAGACCCAGTACTTC. Translation: CASSLAGGPGETQYF. The V gene is TRBV5-1, the J gene TRBJ2-5, with 11 bases fitting TRBD2. Germline loops: CDR1 SGHRS, CDR2 YFSETQ. The ends lost 4 bases at V and 5 bases at J; junction bases unmatched: 7. This CDR3 comprises 15 residues.

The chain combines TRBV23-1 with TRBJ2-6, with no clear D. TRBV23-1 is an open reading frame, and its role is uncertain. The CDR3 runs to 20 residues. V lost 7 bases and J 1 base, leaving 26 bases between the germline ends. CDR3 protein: CASKPRPTGTLGSGANVLTF. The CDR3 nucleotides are TGCGCCAGCAAACCTAGGCCCACCGGCACCCTTGGATCTGGGGCCAACGTCCTGACTTTC.

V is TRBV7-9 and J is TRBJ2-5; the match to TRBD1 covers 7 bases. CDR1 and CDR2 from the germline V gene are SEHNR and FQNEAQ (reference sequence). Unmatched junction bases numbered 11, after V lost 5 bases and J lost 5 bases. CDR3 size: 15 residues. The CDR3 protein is CASSTPDTGEETQYF. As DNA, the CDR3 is TGTGCCAGCAGCACCCCGGACACAGGGGAGGAGACCCAGTACTTC.

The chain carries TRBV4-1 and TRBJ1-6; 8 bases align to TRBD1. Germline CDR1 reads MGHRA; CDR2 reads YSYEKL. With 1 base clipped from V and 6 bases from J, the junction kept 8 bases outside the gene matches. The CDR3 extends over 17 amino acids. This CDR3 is CASSQVRPGTGNSPLHF. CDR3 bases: TGCGCCAGCAGCCAAGTAAGGCCCGGGACAGGTAATTCACCCCTCCACTTT.

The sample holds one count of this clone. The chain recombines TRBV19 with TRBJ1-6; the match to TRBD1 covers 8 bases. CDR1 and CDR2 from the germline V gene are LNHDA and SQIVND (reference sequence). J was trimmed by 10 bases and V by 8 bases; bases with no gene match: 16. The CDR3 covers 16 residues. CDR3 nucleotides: TGTGCCAGTTCCAACCGGGTGGCAGGGGGCGGCTCACCCCTCCACTTT. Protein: CASSNRVAGGGSPLHF.

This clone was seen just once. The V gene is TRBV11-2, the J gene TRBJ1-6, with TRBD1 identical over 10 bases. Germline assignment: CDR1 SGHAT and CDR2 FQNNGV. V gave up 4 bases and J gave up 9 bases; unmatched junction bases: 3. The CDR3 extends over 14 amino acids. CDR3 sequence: CASSWGQGPSPLHF. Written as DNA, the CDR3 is TGTGCCAGCAGCTGGGGACAGGGGCCTTCACCCCTCCACTTT.

Written as DNA, the CDR3 is TGTGCTAGTGGTTCCCCAAACACTGAAGCTTTCTTT. Translation gives CASGSPNTEAFF. The chain carries TRBV12-5 and TRBJ1-1, with unresolved D. The CDR3 loop spans 12 amino acids. Trimming removed 4 bases at V and 2 bases at J, with 5 bases between. Germline V gene data show CDR1 as LGHNT and CDR2 as FRNRAP. Together with reference TRBV12-5 and TRBJ1-1, the CDR3 gives the full variable domain: DARVTQTPRHKVTEMGQEVTMRCQPILGHNTVFWYRQTMMQGLELLAYFRNRAPLDDSGMPKDRFSAEMPDATLATLKIQPSEPRDSAVYFCASGSPNTEAFFGQGTRLTVV.

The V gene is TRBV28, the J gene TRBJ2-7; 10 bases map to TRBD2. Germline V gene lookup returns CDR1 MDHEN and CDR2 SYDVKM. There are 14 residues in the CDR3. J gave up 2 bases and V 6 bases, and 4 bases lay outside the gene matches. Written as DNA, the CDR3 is TGTGCCAGCAGCCGAGCGGGGGGGGCCTACGAGCAGTACTTC. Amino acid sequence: CASSRAGGAYEQYF.